The source of this T cell receptor (beta chain) is a study of blood T cell repertoires in COVID-19. Study summary: Sample material is recorded as cDNA or gDNA derived from T cells, B-cell-depleted T cells, or PBMCs.

Ages ranged from about 18 to 89 years, with residence in around 24 US areas. V gave up 3 bases and J gave up 3 bases; unmatched junction bases: 7. The CDR3 sequence is 15 residues long. Per germline, CDR1 LGHNA and CDR2 YSLEER. Per the authors' pipeline: Researchers report that nucleated cell counts were estimated from reference gene primer amplification. The protocol was immunoSEQ multiplex PCR, while the TCRdb copy is restricted to in-frame clones and leaves out a portion. V, J and clone size are taken as reported in that table, and D and trimming were inferred from the DNA itself. This sample has roughly 200,000 clones; roughly 90% occur once, and the top ten carry around 2.6%.

Source material: PBMCs or T cells enriched from blood (not recorded which). This receptor was identified in a woman in her thirties who had recovered from COVID-19. The chain joins TRBV4-3 to TRBJ1-1; 7 positions agree with TRBD1. The DNA for the CDR3 is TGCGCCAGCAGCCACCGACAGGGAGAGTACACTGAAGCTTTCTTT. As protein: CASSHRQGEYTEAFF.